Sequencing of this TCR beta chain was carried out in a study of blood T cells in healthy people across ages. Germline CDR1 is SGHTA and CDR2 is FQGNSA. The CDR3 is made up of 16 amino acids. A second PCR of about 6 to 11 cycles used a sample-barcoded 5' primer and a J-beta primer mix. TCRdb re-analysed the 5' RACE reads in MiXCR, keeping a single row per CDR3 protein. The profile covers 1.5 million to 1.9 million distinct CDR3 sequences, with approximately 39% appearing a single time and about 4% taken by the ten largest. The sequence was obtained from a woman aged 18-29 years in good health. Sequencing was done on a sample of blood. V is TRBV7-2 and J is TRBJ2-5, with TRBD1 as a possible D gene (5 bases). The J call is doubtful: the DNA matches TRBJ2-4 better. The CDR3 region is CASSVQGSRAGNIQYF. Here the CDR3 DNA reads TGTGCCAGCAGCGTCCAAGGGTCCAGGGCTGGAAACATTCAGTACTTC.